This TCR beta chain stems from a study of CD8 T cells in ankylosing spondylitis. Notes on this clonotype: Antigen specificity is unknown.

TCRdb reprocessed the 5' RACE reads with MiXCR, giving one entry per CDR3 protein. Of about 140,000 distinct CDR3 sequences in the sample, 7% to 10% were seen once. Germline V gene data show CDR1 as LGHDT and CDR2 as YNNKEL (reference sequence). V was pared by 4 bases and J by 5 bases, with 10 bases of the junction left unmatched. The CDR3 is 16 residues long. Whole-study findings and limits: Ankylosing spondylitis blood appeared to carry a characteristic TCR beta motif of roughly 8 highly homologous variants.

The chain has TRBV3-1 and TRBJ2-3; 9 nucleotides line up with TRBD1. The sample was synovial fluid, either unsorted or a sorted T cell fraction (not recorded which). The TCR originated in a male donor with ankylosing spondylitis. The DNA for the CDR3 is TGTGCCAGCAGCCCTCGGACAGGGGTGACCTTAGATACGCAGTATTTT. Encoded protein: CASSPRTGVTLDTQYF.